The 27 T cell receptor beta chains below come from one sample, sequenced in a study of cytomegalovirus exposure and HLA in healthy donors. 13 Jbeta primers and 60 Vbeta primers were used for the PCR. TCRdb's copy holds only in-frame clones and misses some; the assay was immunoSEQ multiplex PCR. The sample lists 200,000 to 250,000 clones; roughly 80% were seen once. The specimen was PBMCs. The source is a male donor in good health and CMV-seronegative.

The chain uses TRBV18 and TRBJ1-5; possibly TRBD1 for D (5 bases). The CDR3 length is 19 residues. Germline V gene data show CDR1 as KGHSH and CDR2 as LQKENI. Trimming cost V 6 bases and J 0 bases, with 24 bases left between them. CDR3 amino acids: CASSHSRDCPFNSNQPQHF. The CDR3 nucleotides are TGTGCCAGCTCTCATTCCCGGGACTGTCCTTTCAATAGCAATCAGCCCCAGCATTTT.

This chain connects TRBV7-2 to TRBJ1-5, with 7 positions matching TRBD1. The germline CDR1 and CDR2 sequences are SGHTA and FQGNSA. The V and J ends lost 1 base and 7 bases, in that order; junction bases with no gene match: 7. This CDR3 spans 15 amino acids. CDR3 DNA sequence: TGTGCCAGCAGCTTAGTCAGGGGGAGTTACCAGCCCCAGCATTTT. This gives the protein CASSLVRGSYQPQHF. Full variable domain (missing parts from reference TRBV7-2 and TRBJ1-5): GAGVSQSPSNKVTEKGKDVELRCDPISGHTALYWYRQSLGQGLEFLIYFQGNSAPDKSGLPSDRFSAERTGGSVSTLTIQRTQQEDSAVYLCASSLVRGSYQPQHFGDGTRLSIL.

The chain carries TRBV2 and TRBJ1-1; D perhaps matches TRBD1 (6 bases). Germline assignment: CDR1 SNHLY and CDR2 FYNNEI. V shed 9 bases and J shed 6 bases, with 14 bases lying between them. This CDR3 region has 12 residues. CDR3 amino acids: CARGAGSAEAFF. CDR3 DNA: TGTGCCAGGGGGGCTGGGAGCGCTGAAGCTTTCTTT.

This chain uses TRBV20-1 with TRBJ2-7; D remains unclear. CDR1 is DFQATT and CDR2 is SNEGSKA in the germline V gene (reference sequence). Deletions cut 7 bases from V and 3 bases from J, with 10 bases between. The CDR3 has 11 residues. CDR3 residues: CSVRTGYEQYF. DNA for the CDR3: TGCAGTGTTCGCACCGGCTACGAGCAGTACTTC.

The chain combines TRBV27 with TRBJ1-2; D is unclear. The CDR3 length is 15 residues. V lost 0 bases and J lost 1, with 9 bases in between. Germline loops: CDR1 MNHEY, CDR2 SMNVEV (reference sequence). CDR3 residues: CASSLSSGFNYGYTF. The CDR3 coding sequence is TGTGCCAGCAGTTTATCGTCCGGGTTTAACTATGGCTACACCTTC.

On this clone itself: Additional DNA sequences in this sample encode the identical CDR3. V is TRBV4-1 and J is TRBJ2-1; 14 nucleotides agree with TRBD2. This CDR3 is built from 15 residues. V shed 8 bases, J shed 10 bases, and the junction held 10 bases outside the gene matches. Germline lookup yields CDR1 MGHRA and CDR2 YSYEKL. As DNA, the CDR3 is TGCGCCAGCCTGGGACTAGCGGGAGTTATGGGCGAGCAGTTCTTC. Translating gives CASLGLAGVMGEQFF.

V usage is TRBV6-5 and J usage is TRBJ1-4; D may be TRBD1 (6 bases). The length of the CDR3 is 15 residues. Germline V lookup: CDR1 MNHEY, CDR2 SVGAGI. V shed 0 bases and J shed 8 bases, with 13 bases lying between them. The CDR3 DNA reads as TGTGCCAGCAGTTACTCGACTGGGCAGGGGGAAAAACTGTTTTTT. Amino acids: CASSYSTGQGEKLFF.

The CDR3 reads CASSQRQGMNTEAFF. DNA of the CDR3: TGTGCCAGCAGCCAGCGACAGGGGATGAACACTGAAGCTTTCTTT. V and J are TRBV7-9 and TRBJ1-1, with 8 bases that match TRBD1. CDR1 SEHNR and CDR2 FQNEAQ come from the germline V gene (reference sequence). J lost 0 bases, V lost 5 bases, and 5 bases had no gene match. CDR3 length: 15 amino acids.

V is TRBV28 and J is TRBJ1-5; 7 nucleotides agree with TRBD1. This CDR3 is 12 amino acids long. V lost 9 bases to trimming and J lost 4 bases; unmatched junction nucleotides: 3. CDR1 is MDHEN and CDR2 is SYDVKM in the germline V gene. The CDR3 protein is CASKQGNQPQHF. CDR3 coding DNA: TGTGCCAGTAAACAGGGGAATCAGCCCCAGCATTTT. Supplemented by reference TRBV28 and TRBJ1-5, the full variable domain reads DVKVTQSSRYLVKRTGEKVFLECVQDMDHENMFWYRQDPGLGLRLIYFSYDVKMKEKGDIPEGYSVSREKKERFSLILESASTNQTSMYLCASKQGNQPQHFGDGTRLSIL.

This chain links TRBV6-1 with TRBJ2-5, with D unresolved. The germline V gene encodes CDR1 MNHNS and CDR2 SASEGT. V lost 8 bases and J lost 2, with 12 bases in between. This CDR3 region has 13 residues. The chain's CDR3 is CASSQRFQETQYF. The CDR3 DNA is TGTGCCAGCTCGCAGCGCTTTCAAGAGACCCAGTACTTC.

The CDR3 is CASSLVASGSINGELFF. CDR3 bases: TGCGCCAGCAGCTTGGTGGCTAGCGGGAGTATTAACGGGGAGCTGTTTTTT. This chain joins TRBV5-1 and TRBJ2-2; the match to TRBD2 covers 10 bases. Germline V gives CDR1 SGHRS, CDR2 YFSETQ. The CDR3 runs to 17 residues. V was pared by 0 bases and J by 7 bases, with 9 bases of the junction left unmatched.

This clone was detected only a few times. The chain is built from TRBV6-1 and TRBJ2-6; 7 nucleotides line up with TRBD2. Germline assignment: CDR1 MNHNS and CDR2 SASEGT. This CDR3 has 16 residues. V trimming: 0 bases; J trimming: 7 bases; junction bases outside the gene matches: 6. CDR3 DNA sequence: TGTGCCAGCAGTGAAGCGGGAGGGTTGGGAGCCAACGTCCTGACTTTC. This encodes CASSEAGGLGANVLTF.

This chain connects TRBV5-5 to TRBJ2-7, with unresolved D. The CDR3 extends over 16 amino acids. Germline assignment: CDR1 SGHKS and CDR2 YYEKEE (reference sequence). V was trimmed by 0 bases and J by 1 base, leaving 14 bases between them. The DNA for the CDR3 is TGTGCCAGCAGCTTGGTCGTGGCTCCAGGATCCTACGAGCAGTACTTC. Amino acids: CASSLVVAPGSYEQYF. Drawing the rest from reference TRBV5-5 and TRBJ2-7, the complete variable domain is DAGVTQSPTHLIKTRGQQVTLRCSPISGHKSVSWYQQVLGQGPQFIFQYYEKEERGRGNFPDRFSARQFPNYSSELNVNALLLGDSALYLCASSLVVAPGSYEQYFGPGTRLTVT.

Only a few counts were recorded for this clone. The DNA of the CDR3 is TGCGCCAGCAGCTTGGGGTCCGCAGGGGCGTTTGACTATGGCTACACCTTC. Translating gives CASSLGSAGAFDYGYTF. This chain joins TRBV5-1 and TRBJ1-2; D is perhaps TRBD1 (6 bases). V dropped 0 bases and J dropped 3 bases, with 18 bases sitting between them. This CDR3 is built from 17 residues. Germline V gives CDR1 SGHRS, CDR2 YFSETQ.

This clone has more than one count but fewer than ten. V gene TRBV30 combines with J gene TRBJ1-1; possible D gene TRBD1, 5 bases. This CDR3 is built from 10 residues. V lost 3 bases to trimming and J lost 9 bases, with 8 bases between them. Germline CDR1 reads GTSNPN; CDR2 reads SVGIG (reference sequence). The DNA of the CDR3 is TGTGCCTGGAGCCAGGGAAAAGCTTTCTTT. This gives the protein CAWSQGKAFF.

The chain is built from TRBV5-4 and TRBJ2-1, with TRBD2 identical over 9 bases. The CDR3 runs to 14 residues. In germline, CDR1 is SGHNT, CDR2 YYREEE (reference sequence). V lost 4 bases, J lost 7 bases, and 6 bases stayed unmatched. CDR3 in amino acids: CASSPRGGWNEQFF. The CDR3, as DNA: TGTGCCAGCAGCCCGCGGGGGGGGTGGAATGAGCAGTTCTTC.

This clone has only a few counts. V usage is TRBV27 and J usage is TRBJ1-1; the match to TRBD1 covers 10 bases. V dropped 2 bases and J dropped 7; count of bases not matched to a gene: 4. Per germline, CDR1 MNHEY and CDR2 SMNVEV (reference sequence). CDR3 size: 14 residues. The CDR3 spells CASSLKTGGDEAFF. DNA of the CDR3: TGTGCCAGCAGTTTAAAGACAGGGGGCGATGAAGCTTTCTTT.

This clone was counted once. This rearrangement joins TRBV6-5 to TRBJ2-1, with D hard to call. Germline V gives CDR1 MNHEY, CDR2 SVGAGI. There are 11 residues in the CDR3. V was trimmed by 2 bases and J by 8 bases, leaving 4 bases between them. The CDR3 DNA sequence: TGTGCCAGCAGTTACGTCGATGAGCAGTTCTTC. Amino acid sequence: CASSYVDEQFF.

The rearrangement uses TRBV2 and TRBJ2-1; 7 bases fit TRBD1. This CDR3 comprises 15 residues. V lost 6 bases, J lost 8 bases, and 13 bases stayed unmatched. Per germline, CDR1 SNHLY and CDR2 FYNNEI. CDR3 protein: CASSELGQRDDEQFF. DNA of the CDR3: TGTGCCAGCAGCGAGTTGGGACAGAGAGATGATGAGCAGTTCTTC.

The V and J genes are TRBV13 and TRBJ1-4, with D possibly being TRBD1 (6 bases). This CDR3 comprises 16 residues. V shed 3 bases and J shed 3 bases, with 14 bases lying between them. Germline loops: CDR1 PRHDT, CDR2 FYEKMQ (reference sequence). The CDR3 region is CASSLAGGSSNEKLFF. The CDR3 nucleotides read TGTGCCAGCAGCTTGGCGGGGGGCTCGTCTAATGAAAAACTGTTTTTT.

V gene TRBV7-3 combines with J gene TRBJ2-3, with TRBD1 identical over 7 bases. The V gene end was trimmed by 4 bases and the J gene end by 4 bases; junction bases not matched to a gene: 5. The germline gives CDR1 SGHTA, CDR2 FQGTGA. CDR3 length equals 14 residues. DNA for the CDR3: TGTGCCAGCAGCTCAGGGGGTGGGGCAGATACGCAGTATTTT. It is translated as CASSSGGGADTQYF.

The genes are TRBV28 and TRBJ2-5, with TRBD2 as a possible D gene (5 bases). The CDR3 has 15 amino acids. With 3 bases removed from V and 7 bases from J, the gap between germline ends came to 18 bases. Germline CDR1 reads MDHEN; CDR2 reads SYDVKM. This CDR3 is CASSFSLDLRGTQYF. The CDR3 DNA reads as TGTGCCAGCAGTTTCTCACTAGACCTAAGAGGGACCCAGTACTTC.

The chain employs TRBV2 and TRBJ2-2, with TRBD2 matching over 7 bases. Germline CDR1 and CDR2: SNHLY and FYNNEI. V gave up 6 bases and J gave up 2 bases; unmatched junction bases: 12. CDR3 length: 17 amino acids. Here the CDR3 reads CASRTPTSLKNTGELFF. CDR3 bases: TGTGCCAGCAGAACCCCGACTAGCCTTAAAAACACCGGGGAGCTGTTTTTT.

This rearrangement joins TRBV5-1 to TRBJ1-4; maybe TRBD1 (5 bases). Germline values: CDR1 SGHRS, CDR2 YFSETQ. CDR3 length: 17 residues. Trimming shortened V by 4 bases and J by 5 bases, and 21 bases separated the two germline ends. Here the CDR3 reads CASSLLGGWGENEKLFF. In DNA, the CDR3 is TGCGCCAGCAGCCTTCTTGGTGGTTGGGGCGAAAATGAAAAACTGTTTTTT. The complete variable domain, with remaining parts taken from reference TRBV5-1 and TRBJ1-4, reads KAGVTQTPRYLIKTRGQQVTLSCSPISGHRSVSWYQQTPGQGLQFLFEYFSETQRNKGNFPGRFSGRQFSNSRSEMNVSTLELGDSALYLCASSLLGGWGENEKLFFGSGTQLSVL.

The chain combines TRBV7-3 with TRBJ2-3; 8 positions agree with TRBD1. The germline gives CDR1 SGHTA, CDR2 FQGTGA. There are 14 residues in the CDR3. The junction had 3 bases not matched to a gene; V was cut back by 4 bases and J by 3 bases. CDR3 in DNA: TGTGCCAGCAGCTCAGGGGGCGGAACAGATACGCAGTATTTT. Amino acids: CASSSGGGTDTQYF.

A few counts support this clone. The chain couples TRBV28 to TRBJ2-1; D is perhaps TRBD2 (5 bases). The germline V and J ends were trimmed by 2 bases and 4 bases, with 18 bases remaining between them. CDR1 MDHEN and CDR2 SYDVKM come from the germline V gene. The CDR3 runs 17 residues. The CDR3 DNA reads TGTGCCAGCAGTTTACCGATCGAGCGGTTGACTTACAATGAGCAGTTCTTC. As protein: CASSLPIERLTYNEQFF.

The V call is TRBV11-2, the J call TRBJ2-1; no clear D. Deletions cut 0 bases from V and 4 bases from J, with 10 bases between. Germline values: CDR1 SGHAT, CDR2 FQNNGV. This CDR3 contains 15 residues. The CDR3 here is CASSLERQKYNEQFF. The CDR3 nucleotides are TGTGCCAGCAGCTTAGAGCGGCAGAAATACAATGAGCAGTTCTTC.